This T cell receptor beta chain was captured in a study of T cells after yellow fever vaccination (dated by TCRdb to between 2017 and 2020). For the wider study: The SMART-Seq v4 Ultra Low Input RNA kit was used to prepare libraries from fractions with low cell numbers. To follow T-cell clones before and after both primary and booster YFV17D yellow fever vaccination, bulk TCR alpha and beta repertoires underwent longitudinal sequencing. Two healthy male donors, one aged 18 to 30 and one aged 30 to 40 years, made up the cohort. Bulk PBMC replicates and cell subsets were isolated from blood drawn at multiple timepoints before and after both primary and secondary immunization.

Trimming removed 4 bases from V and 3 bases from J; the gene matches leave 3 bases unexplained. The cysteine opens and the phenylalanine closes a CDR3 of 14 amino acids. Only the CDR3 DNA stays, 42 bases, in frame from base 1. The germline V gene (reference sequence) specifies DFQATT as CDR1 and SNEGSKA as CDR2. The full study reports these points: Most clones expanded after primary vaccination (around 96% of CD4 and around 88% of CD8) were re-detected after the booster, suggesting that broad memory maintenance occurred. Only two donors were included in the study, so the extent to which the findings can be generalized is limited. FACS-sorted repertoires could contain abundant contaminating clonotypes from the bulk population, so computational filtering was required. A small share of clonotypes occurred in both CD4 and CD8 compartments, likely arising from convergent recombination. Compared with the primary T-cell response, the secondary T-cell response was faster but weaker, reaching its peak on day 5 rather than on day 15.

Explained via the paper, the treatment or condition label denotes: live attenuated yellow fever vaccine strain. At each blood-draw timepoint, two biological replicates of bulk PBMCs were obtained. A standard Ficoll-Paque protocol was used to isolate PBMCs from peripheral blood. TriZol was used to extract RNA from bulk PBMCs, from CD4 and CD8 fractions, and from dextramer-positive and dextramer-negative fractions. Sequencing instrument: Illumina NovaSeq 6000. TCR cDNA was synthesized by 5'RACE template switching, which introduced a universal primer site and unique molecular identifiers. Priming of cDNA synthesis was performed from both the TCR alpha and TCR beta constant segments. Library amplification used two PCR steps, and the second PCR step added sample barcodes and sequencing adapters. Sequencing of libraries was done on Illumina HiSeq 2500 (2x100 bp) or NovaSeq (2x150 bp). Per the authors' processing: MIGEC was used to demultiplex reads and collapse the reads into UMI consensus sequences, and MiXCR was used for V(D)J alignment. Using edgeR on replicate PBMC samples, clonotypes were called vaccine-responding if FDR was below 0.01 and the log2 fold change was above 5 up to day 15. Bulk clonotypes were assigned CD4 or CD8 identity according to which sequenced CD4 or CD8 repertoire held them at higher abundance. TCRdb applied fastp at Q25 and MiXCR to the public reads, then kept only in-frame beta chains. One record per CDR3 amino acid sequence lists the most common genes and DNA. The V and J calls and clone size are TCRdb's, not the authors'. The sample table contains approximately 330,000 distinct CDR3 sequences; only one count was recorded for 4.1% of them. The ten biggest clones cover 20% to 25% of the sample.

For this clonotype: Its antigen is still unknown. No base quality values were provided; no much bigger clone lies one nucleotide off.

The receptor's source is a man aged 18 to 30 who received the YFV17D yellow fever vaccine. The chain employs TRBV20-1 and TRBJ2-7; 13 junctional bases match TRBD2. The specimen comprised PBMCs, sampled 5 days after the yellow fever booster vaccination. The CDR3: CSAMTSGGIYEQYF. The sequence in DNA is TGCAGTGCTATGACTAGCGGGGGGATCTACGAGCAGTACTTC.